This T cell receptor beta chain was recovered during a study of blood T cell repertoires in COVID-19. Study summary: COVID-19 samples, acute and convalescent, were from the United States, Italy and Spain. From T cells, B-cell-depleted T cells, or PBMCs came the material, which was cDNA or gDNA.

In the study's own analysis: It was from reference gene primer amplification that nucleated cell counts were estimated. Repertoires were generated with immunoSEQ multiplex PCR, while TCRdb's copy carries only in-frame clones and drops some. V and J calls and clone size are those listed in that table; D and trimming were worked out from the DNA. The repertoire has 100,000 to 150,000 clones, around nine tenths of them found once; the top ten carry 0.95% to 1.5%. Germline V gene data show CDR1 as SEHNR and CDR2 as FQNEAQ (reference sequence). With 3 bases clipped from V and 7 bases from J, the junction kept 9 bases outside the gene matches. This CDR3 spans 15 amino acids.

The sequence came from an elderly woman with acute or convalescent COVID-19. The gene calls are TRBV7-9 and TRBJ2-7; 10 bases map to TRBD2. What was sequenced was peripheral blood. The CDR3 sequence: CASSFGLAGVEEQYF. The CDR3 DNA sequence: TGTGCCAGCAGCTTTGGGCTAGCGGGAGTGGAAGAGCAGTACTTC.